The clone carrying this T cell receptor beta chain was recorded at least ten times. No antigen is known for it. Time point given: patch test 2, 6 weeks after DPC sensitization. Sample treatment: therapeutic diphenylcyclopropenone sensitization with weekly scalp DPC. This entry belongs to a study of human T cells and chemical hapten exposure. V shed 2 bases and J 6 bases; nucleotides not matched to a gene: 10. The length of the CDR3 is 15 residues. Germline V CDR1 and CDR2: MNHEY, SVGEGT. Broader study findings: Patch test score rose with PT1 expanded TCR count, significant at thresholds 8, 16 and 32, not 4.

MiXCR was run by TCRdb on the RACE reads, yielding one entry per CDR3 protein. The table shows 120,000 to 150,000 distinct CDR3 sequences, with over 9.5% occurring only once. This specimen was whole blood, taken in connection with sensitization to the hapten diphenylcyclopropenone (DPC). This chain links TRBV6-2 or TRBV6-3 with TRBJ2-7; 7 bases line up with TRBD2. The TCR originated in a woman between 50 and 59 years old with alopecia areata. Some clones in this sample may be carry-over from other donors' samples. CDR3 nucleotide sequence: TGTGCCAGCAGTTACGAGGGAGGGGTTCCAGCCGAGCAGTACTTC. This codes for CASSYEGGVPAEQYF.